This is a list of T cell receptor beta chains from one sample in a study of blood T cell repertoires in COVID-19. Clones were read by immunoSEQ multiplex PCR, and TCRdb kept only the in-frame ones, dropping some. The sample yields some 420,000 clones, approximately 90% seen once. The sample taken for sequencing was PBMCs or T cells enriched from blood (not recorded which). These receptors were obtained from a man younger than 45 who had recovered from COVID-19. Both conserved end residues are part of each CDR3. The order of the fields is D gene, V gene, clone size, J gene, CDR3 DNA, CDR3 protein. A D gene is named only where the DNA matches it firmly. Rows give clone size only sometimes, using once, few, many, or a class for an expanded clone.

D gene: TRBD1; V gene: TRBV11-2; clone size: -; J gene: TRBJ1-2; CDR3 DNA: TGTGCCAGCCACCAGGGGGGTGGCTATGGCTACACCTTC; CDR3 protein: CASHQGGGYGYTF
D gene: TRBD2; V gene: TRBV11-3; clone size: -; J gene: TRBJ2-5; CDR3 DNA: TGTGCCAGCAGCTTAGGGGCCACGGGGGGTGGCCAAGAGACCCAGTACTTC; CDR3 protein: CASSLGATGGGQETQYF
D gene: TRBD2; V gene: TRBV28; clone size: -; J gene: TRBJ2-5; CDR3 DNA: TGTGCCAGCAGCCCAGCGGGAGGCCGGGGGGAGACCCAGTACTTC; CDR3 protein: CASSPAGGRGETQYF
D gene: -; V gene: TRBV9; clone size: -; J gene: TRBJ2-2; CDR3 DNA: TGTGCCAGCAGCCTCTTGACAGGGGAGCTGTTTTTT; CDR3 protein: CASSLLTGELFF
D gene: -; V gene: TRBV28; clone size: -; J gene: TRBJ2-2; CDR3 DNA: TGTGCCAGCAGTTTCGTGCAGGGGCTGGACACCGGGGAGCTGTTTTTT; CDR3 protein: CASSFVQGLDTGELFF
D gene: TRBD1; V gene: TRBV18; clone size: -; J gene: TRBJ1-2; CDR3 DNA: TGTGCCAGCTCACCAACTCCAAATACCGGGACAGGTGACTATGGCTACACCTTC; CDR3 protein: CASSPTPNTGTGDYGYTF
D gene: -; V gene: TRBV23-1; clone size: -; J gene: TRBJ2-7; CDR3 DNA: TGCGCCAGCAGTCTTGTGGGACAACTCTCCTACGAGCAGTACTTC; CDR3 protein: CASSLVGQLSYEQYF
D gene: TRBD1; V gene: TRBV12-3/TRBV12-4; clone size: -; J gene: TRBJ2-7; CDR3 DNA: TGTGCCAGCAGTTGGACAGGGTACGAGCAGTACTTC; CDR3 protein: CASSWTGYEQYF
D gene: TRBD2; V gene: TRBV2; clone size: -; J gene: TRBJ2-1; CDR3 DNA: TGTGCCAGCAGTTATAGCGGGAGTGGCCACAATGAGCAGTTCTTC; CDR3 protein: CASSYSGSGHNEQFF
D gene: TRBD1; V gene: TRBV5-8; clone size: -; J gene: TRBJ2-7; CDR3 DNA: TGTGCCAGCAGTATGACAGGGGGTTCCTACGAGCAGTACTTC; CDR3 protein: CASSMTGGSYEQYF
D gene: -; V gene: TRBV27; clone size: once; J gene: TRBJ2-7; CDR3 DNA: TGTGCCAGCAGTTCACTATCGATTCTGGATGAGCAGTACTTC; CDR3 protein: CASSSLSILDEQYF
D gene: TRBD2; V gene: TRBV28; clone size: -; J gene: TRBJ2-2; CDR3 DNA: TGTGCCAGCAGTCTTAGCGGGAGCTGGGATACCGGGGAGCTGTTTTTT; CDR3 protein: CASSLSGSWDTGELFF
D gene: -; V gene: TRBV11-2; clone size: -; J gene: TRBJ2-2; CDR3 DNA: TGTGCCAGCAGCCCACGGACAGACCCCACCGGGGAGCTGTTTTTT; CDR3 protein: CASSPRTDPTGELFF
D gene: -; V gene: TRBV19; clone size: once; J gene: TRBJ1-2; CDR3 DNA: TGTGCCAGTAGTCGTAACTATGGCTACACCTTC; CDR3 protein: CASSRNYGYTF
D gene: -; V gene: TRBV6-5; clone size: -; J gene: TRBJ1-2; CDR3 DNA: TGTGCCAGCAGAGACACAGGAGGGGCGCATGGCTACACCTTC; CDR3 protein: CASRDTGGAHGYTF
D gene: TRBD1; V gene: TRBV5-1; clone size: -; J gene: TRBJ1-2; CDR3 DNA: TGCGCCAGCAGCTTGCAGGGACAGGGGGCCTATGGCTACACCTTC; CDR3 protein: CASSLQGQGAYGYTF
D gene: TRBD2; V gene: TRBV6-5; clone size: -; J gene: TRBJ2-7; CDR3 DNA: TGTGCCAGCAGTTACTCAGCTAGCGGGCTGTACGAGCAGTACTTC; CDR3 protein: CASSYSASGLYEQYF
D gene: -; V gene: TRBV5-1; clone size: -; J gene: TRBJ2-1; CDR3 DNA: TGCGCCAGCAGCTTGGGCCGTTGGGCGGGTGAGCAGTTCTTC; CDR3 protein: CASSLGRWAGEQFF
D gene: TRBD1; V gene: TRBV3-1/TRBV3-2; clone size: -; J gene: TRBJ1-4; CDR3 DNA: TGTGCCAGCAGCCTGGGGGACAGGGATAATGAAAAACTGTTTTTT; CDR3 protein: CASSLGDRDNEKLFF
D gene: -; V gene: TRBV7-9; clone size: -; J gene: TRBJ2-1; CDR3 DNA: TGTGCCAGCAGTAAGGGGATTAGCACCTACAATGAGCAGTTCTTC; CDR3 protein: CASSKGISTYNEQFF
D gene: TRBD2; V gene: TRBV11-2; clone size: -; J gene: TRBJ2-5; CDR3 DNA: TGTGCCAGCAGCCAAGTAGGGCCGACGGGAGGGGCCCAGTACTTC; CDR3 protein: CASSQVGPTGGAQYF
D gene: -; V gene: TRBV7-9; clone size: -; J gene: TRBJ1-3; CDR3 DNA: TGTGCCAGCAGCTCCACAGGGCCCTCTGGAAACACCATATATTTT; CDR3 protein: CASSSTGPSGNTIYF
D gene: TRBD2; V gene: TRBV7-6; clone size: -; J gene: TRBJ2-1; CDR3 DNA: TGTGCCAGCAGCGATCCTAGCGGATCCTACAATGAGCAGTTCTTC; CDR3 protein: CASSDPSGSYNEQFF
D gene: -; V gene: TRBV7-8; clone size: few; J gene: TRBJ2-5; CDR3 DNA: TGTGCCAGCCTACCTAGGTTCGGGAAGACCCAGTACTTC; CDR3 protein: CASLPRFGKTQYF
D gene: -; V gene: TRBV7-6; clone size: many; J gene: TRBJ2-1; CDR3 DNA: TGTGCCAGCAGCTTAGCGCCACAGGGTAGGGGGAATGAGCAGTTCTTC; CDR3 protein: CASSLAPQGRGNEQFF
D gene: TRBD1; V gene: TRBV28; clone size: -; J gene: TRBJ1-1; CDR3 DNA: TGTGCCAGCAGTTGGGACAGCAAACATGCTTTCTTT; CDR3 protein: CASSWDSKHAFF
D gene: TRBD1; V gene: TRBV7-2; clone size: many; J gene: TRBJ1-1; CDR3 DNA: TGTGCCAGCAGCGTCGCAGGGGGCGGGGTAACTGAAGCTTTCTTT; CDR3 protein: CASSVAGGGVTEAFF
D gene: -; V gene: TRBV28; clone size: -; J gene: TRBJ2-1; CDR3 DNA: TGTGCCAGCAGTTTACGCAATGAGCAGTTCTTC; CDR3 protein: CASSLRNEQFF
D gene: -; V gene: TRBV12-5; clone size: -; J gene: TRBJ2-2; CDR3 DNA: TGTGCTAGTGCTCGGGATGGGCCCGGGGAGCTGTTTTTT; CDR3 protein: CASARDGPGELFF
D gene: -; V gene: TRBV2; clone size: -; J gene: TRBJ2-3; CDR3 DNA: TGTGCCAGCAGTCCACGACTCACAGATACGCAGTATTTT; CDR3 protein: CASSPRLTDTQYF
D gene: -; V gene: TRBV11-2; clone size: -; J gene: TRBJ2-5; CDR3 DNA: TGTGCCAGCAGCCCCGGGAGAGAAGAGACCCAGTACTTC; CDR3 protein: CASSPGREETQYF
D gene: TRBD1; V gene: TRBV2; clone size: -; J gene: TRBJ1-5; CDR3 DNA: TGTGCCAGCAGGACAGGGGGGGGAACTGGACAGCCCCAGCATTTT; CDR3 protein: CASRTGGGTGQPQHF
D gene: TRBD2; V gene: TRBV30; clone size: -; J gene: TRBJ2-1; CDR3 DNA: TGTGCCTGGAGAGAAATCGGACTAGCGCCCTACAATGAGCAGTTCTTC; CDR3 protein: CAWREIGLAPYNEQFF
D gene: -; V gene: TRBV6-5; clone size: -; J gene: TRBJ1-1; CDR3 DNA: TGTGCCGCAGCTAACCCTCGGGGGGGAGACACTGAAGCTTTCTTT; CDR3 protein: CAAANPRGGDTEAFF
D gene: TRBD1; V gene: TRBV6-5; clone size: -; J gene: TRBJ1-3; CDR3 DNA: TGTGCCAGCAGGCCGAGACAGGGCGGAAACACCATATATTTT; CDR3 protein: CASRPRQGGNTIYF
D gene: TRBD1; V gene: TRBV28; clone size: -; J gene: TRBJ1-5; CDR3 DNA: TGTGCCAGCAGCCCCTTCGGACAGGGGGCCGATAGCAATCAGCCCCAGCATTTT; CDR3 protein: CASSPFGQGADSNQPQHF
D gene: -; V gene: TRBV11-2; clone size: -; J gene: TRBJ2-7; CDR3 DNA: TGTGCCAGCAGCACAAAATTAGGTGCGGGACAGCAGACCTACGAGCAGTACTTC; CDR3 protein: CASSTKLGAGQQTYEQYF
D gene: -; V gene: TRBV18; clone size: -; J gene: TRBJ1-6; CDR3 DNA: TGTGCCAGCTCACCCACGAGGGGGACCCGGGGAAATTCACCCCTCCACTTT; CDR3 protein: CASSPTRGTRGNSPLHF
D gene: TRBD2; V gene: TRBV2; clone size: -; J gene: TRBJ2-3; CDR3 DNA: TGTGCCAGCAGAGACCCTCGGCTAGCGGGGGGTACAGATACGCAGTATTTT; CDR3 protein: CASRDPRLAGGTDTQYF
D gene: TRBD1; V gene: TRBV5-1; clone size: once; J gene: TRBJ1-3; CDR3 DNA: TGCGCCAGCAGCCCCACCGGGACAGGATTTGGAAACACCATATATTTT; CDR3 protein: CASSPTGTGFGNTIYF
D gene: TRBD1; V gene: TRBV30; clone size: -; J gene: TRBJ1-1; CDR3 DNA: TGTGCCTGGAGTGTAGGACAGGGGAACACTGAAGCTTTCTTT; CDR3 protein: CAWSVGQGNTEAFF
D gene: TRBD1; V gene: TRBV12-3/TRBV12-4; clone size: -; J gene: TRBJ1-2; CDR3 DNA: TGTGCCAGCAGTACGGGACAGTCCTATGGCTACACCTTC; CDR3 protein: CASSTGQSYGYTF
D gene: TRBD1; V gene: TRBV7-9; clone size: -; J gene: TRBJ2-1; CDR3 DNA: TGTGCCGGAGACAGGGATCAAAGTGAGCAGTTCTTC; CDR3 protein: CAGDRDQSEQFF
D gene: -; V gene: TRBV28; clone size: -; J gene: TRBJ2-5; CDR3 DNA: TGTGCCAGCAGTTTACCCGGGAGCCAAGAGACCCAGTACTTC; CDR3 protein: CASSLPGSQETQYF
D gene: TRBD2; V gene: TRBV5-4; clone size: -; J gene: TRBJ2-3; CDR3 DNA: TGTGCCAGCAGACCTAGCGGGATGAGAACAGATACGCAGTATTTT; CDR3 protein: CASRPSGMRTDTQYF
D gene: -; V gene: TRBV5-3; clone size: -; J gene: TRBJ2-7; CDR3 DNA: TGTGTCAGAAGCTTGGTGCTCGGACAGCCCGAATCCTACGAGCAGTACTTC; CDR3 protein: CVRSLVLGQPESYEQYF
D gene: TRBD1; V gene: TRBV6-2/TRBV6-3; clone size: -; J gene: TRBJ2-2; CDR3 DNA: TGTGCCAGCAGCATTGGGACAGGGGGGAGCGGGGAGCTGTTTTTT; CDR3 protein: CASSIGTGGSGELFF
D gene: -; V gene: TRBV7-9; clone size: -; J gene: TRBJ2-3; CDR3 DNA: TGTGCCAGCAGTCGCGATTATCCAAGCACAGATACGCAGTATTTT; CDR3 protein: CASSRDYPSTDTQYF
D gene: -; V gene: TRBV27; clone size: -; J gene: TRBJ2-4; CDR3 DNA: TGTGCCAGCAGTTTCCCGGGACACAAAATAGCCAAAAACATTCAGTACTTC; CDR3 protein: CASSFPGHKIAKNIQYF
D gene: -; V gene: TRBV7-8; clone size: -; J gene: TRBJ1-4; CDR3 DNA: TGTGCCAGCAGAGGGAGACAAAATGAAAAACTGTTTTTT; CDR3 protein: CASRGRQNEKLFF
D gene: TRBD2; V gene: TRBV27; clone size: -; J gene: TRBJ2-1; CDR3 DNA: TGTGCCAGCAGATCCGGGACTAGCGGGAGCCTCTCCTACAATGAGCAGTTCTTC; CDR3 protein: CASRSGTSGSLSYNEQFF